The subject of this entry is one T cell receptor (beta chain). The data derive from a study of cytomegalovirus exposure and HLA in healthy donors. As for the study in general: A subsequent analysis reported that the 95 to 150 validation repertoires were produced on the same platform that had also been used for the roughly 670 first-cohort repertoires.

This CDR3 has 14 amino acids. With V trimmed by 4 bases and J by 5 bases, 2 bases remained unmatched. CDR1 is MNHEY and CDR2 is SMNVEV in the germline V gene (reference sequence). Using immunoSEQ multiplex PCR, the repertoire was profiled, and TCRdb retains in-frame clones only, with some absent. The sample consists of 80,000 to 95,000 clones, 85% to 95% of them appearing once. The chain uses TRBV27 and TRBJ2-7; 13 bases agree with TRBD2. This clonotype was obtained from a woman between 25 and 40 years old in good health and CMV-seropositive. The sequencing input was PBMCs. The CDR3: CASSYGLAGDEQYF. The CDR3 bases are TGTGCCAGCAGTTACGGACTAGCGGGAGACGAGCAGTACTTC.